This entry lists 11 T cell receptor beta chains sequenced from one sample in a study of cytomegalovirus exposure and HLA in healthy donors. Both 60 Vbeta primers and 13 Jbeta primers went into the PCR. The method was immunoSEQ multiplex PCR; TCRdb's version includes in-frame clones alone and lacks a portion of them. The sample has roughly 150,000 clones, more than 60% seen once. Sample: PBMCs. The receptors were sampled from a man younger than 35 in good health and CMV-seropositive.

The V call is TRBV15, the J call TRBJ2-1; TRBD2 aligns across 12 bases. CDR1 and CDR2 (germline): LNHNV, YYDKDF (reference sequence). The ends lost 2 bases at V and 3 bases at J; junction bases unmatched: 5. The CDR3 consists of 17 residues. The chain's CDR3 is CATSRPKTSGSYNEQFF. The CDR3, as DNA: TGTGCCACCAGCAGACCTAAGACTAGCGGGAGCTACAATGAGCAGTTCTTC.

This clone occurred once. The CDR3 loop reads CASSLAVGRNIQYF. CDR3 bases: TGTGCCAGCAGTTTAGCGGTCGGGAGGAACATTCAGTACTTC. The chain combines TRBV28 with TRBJ2-4, with 7 nucleotides matching TRBD2. The CDR3 contains 14 residues. Germline V lookup: CDR1 MDHEN, CDR2 SYDVKM. J gave up 7 bases and V 2 bases, and 5 bases lay outside the gene matches.

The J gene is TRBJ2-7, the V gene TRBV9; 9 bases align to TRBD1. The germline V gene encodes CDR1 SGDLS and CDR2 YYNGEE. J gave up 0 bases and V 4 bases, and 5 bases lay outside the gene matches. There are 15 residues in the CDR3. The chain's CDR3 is CASSHGQGSSYEQYF. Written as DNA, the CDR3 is TGTGCCAGCAGCCACGGACAGGGGAGCTCCTACGAGCAGTACTTC.

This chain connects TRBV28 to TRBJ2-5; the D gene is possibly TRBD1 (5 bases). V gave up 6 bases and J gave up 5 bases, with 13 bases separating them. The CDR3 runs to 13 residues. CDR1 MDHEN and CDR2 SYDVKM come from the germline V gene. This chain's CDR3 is CASREGARETQYF. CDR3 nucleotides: TGTGCCAGCAGAGAAGGGGCGAGGGAGACCCAGTACTTC. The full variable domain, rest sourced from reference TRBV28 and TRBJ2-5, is DVKVTQSSRYLVKRTGEKVFLECVQDMDHENMFWYRQDPGLGLRLIYFSYDVKMKEKGDIPEGYSVSREKKERFSLILESASTNQTSMYLCASREGARETQYFGPGTRLLVL.

The CDR3 DNA follows: TGTGCCAGCAGTACCGCGAACGAGCAGTACTTC. It specifies CASSTANEQYF. The rearrangement joins TRBV28 to TRBJ2-7, with unresolved D. The CDR3 contains 11 residues. The V end lost 5 bases, the J end lost 5 bases, and 7 bases lay between the germline ends. In germline, CDR1 is MDHEN, CDR2 SYDVKM.

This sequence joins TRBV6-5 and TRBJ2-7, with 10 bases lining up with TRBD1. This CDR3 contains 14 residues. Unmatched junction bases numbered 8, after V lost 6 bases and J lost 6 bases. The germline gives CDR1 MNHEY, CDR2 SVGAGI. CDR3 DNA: TGTGCCAGCAGATCCGGGACAGGGGACCGCGAGCAGTACTTC. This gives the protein CASRSGTGDREQYF.

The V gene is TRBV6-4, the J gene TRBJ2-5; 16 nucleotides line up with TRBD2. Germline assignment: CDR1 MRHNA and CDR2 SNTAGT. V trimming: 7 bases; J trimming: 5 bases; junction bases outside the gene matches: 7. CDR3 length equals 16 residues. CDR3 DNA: TGTGCCAGCACGGGACTAGCGGGAGGGCCTGAGGAGACCCAGTACTTC. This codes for CASTGLAGGPEETQYF.

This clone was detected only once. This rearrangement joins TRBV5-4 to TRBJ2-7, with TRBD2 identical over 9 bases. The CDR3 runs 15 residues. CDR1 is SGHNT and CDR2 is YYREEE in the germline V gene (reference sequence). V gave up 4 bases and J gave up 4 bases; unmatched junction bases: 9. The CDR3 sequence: CASSPELAGPYEQYF. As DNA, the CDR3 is TGTGCCAGCAGCCCCGAGCTAGCGGGACCGTACGAGCAGTACTTC.

CDR3: CASSFRTGRQPQHF. DNA for the CDR3: TGTGCCAGCAGTTTCAGGACAGGGCGTCAGCCCCAGCATTTT. The chain couples TRBV28 to TRBJ1-5, with 8 bases that match TRBD1. The CDR3 extends over 14 amino acids. The germline V gene encodes CDR1 MDHEN and CDR2 SYDVKM. Trimming cost V 3 bases and J 6 bases; bases outside gene matches: 4. Complete variable domain (other parts from reference TRBV28 and TRBJ1-5): DVKVTQSSRYLVKRTGEKVFLECVQDMDHENMFWYRQDPGLGLRLIYFSYDVKMKEKGDIPEGYSVSREKKERFSLILESASTNQTSMYLCASSFRTGRQPQHFGDGTRLSIL.

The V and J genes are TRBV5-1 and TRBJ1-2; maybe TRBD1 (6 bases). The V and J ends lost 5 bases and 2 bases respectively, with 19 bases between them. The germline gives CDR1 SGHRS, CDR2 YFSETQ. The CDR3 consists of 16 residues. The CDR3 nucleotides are TGCGCCAGCAGGCGAGCTACAGGGAACCAGAACTATGGCTACACCTTC. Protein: CASRRATGNQNYGYTF.

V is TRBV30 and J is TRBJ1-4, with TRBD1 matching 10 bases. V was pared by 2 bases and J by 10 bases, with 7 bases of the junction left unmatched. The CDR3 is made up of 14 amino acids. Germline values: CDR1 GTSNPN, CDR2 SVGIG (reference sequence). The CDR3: CAWSTTGGRGKLFF. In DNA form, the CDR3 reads TGTGCCTGGAGTACGACAGGGGGCAGGGGAAAACTGTTTTTT.